This T cell receptor beta chain originates from a study of early T cells in non-severe SARS-CoV-2 infection. In the study overall: The input, bulk RNA from unsorted whole blood, was sequenced, and chains were unpaired. Study results and caveats: Lookups in VDJdb leaned toward anti-spike CD8 responses and missed private and CD4 specificities.

This clonotype showed up just a few times. Its antigen is unknown. The length of the CDR3 is 14 residues. The germline gives CDR1 MNHEY, CDR2 SMNVEV (reference sequence). Trimming took 4 bases from V and 9 from J; bases not matched to a gene: 6. Molecules of cDNA were individually given unique molecular identifiers that were attached to them. TCRdb analysed the 5' RACE reads with MiXCR anew, one entry per CDR3 protein. Here the sample spans around 71,000 distinct CDR3 sequences, 10% being singletons. Specimen: whole blood, collected at baseline. The TCR sequence derives from an adult who was a healthcare worker with PCR-confirmed SARS-CoV-2 infection or an uninfected control (not recorded which). The chain joins TRBV27 to TRBJ1-6; 7 bases align to TRBD1. The CDR3 DNA is TGTGCCAGCAGTTGGCGACAGGGAGGTTCACCCCTCCACTTT. Amino acids: CASSWRQGGSPLHF.